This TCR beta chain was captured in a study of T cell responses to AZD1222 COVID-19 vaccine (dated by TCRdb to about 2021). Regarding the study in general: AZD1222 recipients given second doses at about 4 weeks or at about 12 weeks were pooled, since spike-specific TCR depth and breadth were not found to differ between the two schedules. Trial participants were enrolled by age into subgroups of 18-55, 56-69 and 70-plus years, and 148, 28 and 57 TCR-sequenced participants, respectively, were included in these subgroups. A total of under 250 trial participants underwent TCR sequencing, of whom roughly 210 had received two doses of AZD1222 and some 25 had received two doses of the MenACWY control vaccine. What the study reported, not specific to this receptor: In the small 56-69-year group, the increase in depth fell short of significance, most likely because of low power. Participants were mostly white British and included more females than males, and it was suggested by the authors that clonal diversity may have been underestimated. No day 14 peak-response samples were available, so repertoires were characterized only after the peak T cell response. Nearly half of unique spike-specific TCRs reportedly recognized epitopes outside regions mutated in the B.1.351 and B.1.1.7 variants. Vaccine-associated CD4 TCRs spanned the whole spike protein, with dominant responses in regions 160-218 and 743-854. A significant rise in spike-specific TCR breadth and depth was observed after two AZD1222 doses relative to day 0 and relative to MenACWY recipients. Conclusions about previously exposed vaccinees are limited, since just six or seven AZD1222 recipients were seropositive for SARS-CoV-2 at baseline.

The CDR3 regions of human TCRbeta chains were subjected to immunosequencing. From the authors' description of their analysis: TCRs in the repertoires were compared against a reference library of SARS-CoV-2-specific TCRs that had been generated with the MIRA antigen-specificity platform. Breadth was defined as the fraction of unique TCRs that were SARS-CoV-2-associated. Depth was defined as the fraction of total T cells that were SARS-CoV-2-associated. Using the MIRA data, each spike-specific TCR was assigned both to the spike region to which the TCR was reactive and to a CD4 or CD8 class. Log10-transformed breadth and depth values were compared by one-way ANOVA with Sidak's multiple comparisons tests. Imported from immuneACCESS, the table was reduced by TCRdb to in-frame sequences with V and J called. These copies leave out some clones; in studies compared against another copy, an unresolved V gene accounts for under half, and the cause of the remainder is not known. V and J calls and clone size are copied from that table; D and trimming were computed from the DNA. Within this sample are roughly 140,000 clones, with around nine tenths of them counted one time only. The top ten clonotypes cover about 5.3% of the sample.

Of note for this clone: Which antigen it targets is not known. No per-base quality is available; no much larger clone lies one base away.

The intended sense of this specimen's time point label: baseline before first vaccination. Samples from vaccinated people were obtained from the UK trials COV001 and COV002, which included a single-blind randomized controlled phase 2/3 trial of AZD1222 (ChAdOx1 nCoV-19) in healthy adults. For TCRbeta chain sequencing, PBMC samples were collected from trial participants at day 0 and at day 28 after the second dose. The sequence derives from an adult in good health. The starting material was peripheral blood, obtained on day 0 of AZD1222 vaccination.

The DNA sequence follows: TGTGCCAGCTCCGGGACTAGCAGCTACAATGAGCAGTTCTTC. It is translated as CASSGTSSYNEQFF. The sequence joins TRBV9 to TRBJ2-1; 9 nucleotides in the junction match TRBD2. Counted from cysteine to phenylalanine, this CDR3 has 14 amino acids. Just the 42-base CDR3 DNA is kept, in frame starting at base 1. Via the germline V gene, CDR1 is SGDLS and CDR2 YYNGEE. For this chain, trimming is 7 bases at the V end and 3 bases at the J end, and the number of junction bases without a gene match is 5.